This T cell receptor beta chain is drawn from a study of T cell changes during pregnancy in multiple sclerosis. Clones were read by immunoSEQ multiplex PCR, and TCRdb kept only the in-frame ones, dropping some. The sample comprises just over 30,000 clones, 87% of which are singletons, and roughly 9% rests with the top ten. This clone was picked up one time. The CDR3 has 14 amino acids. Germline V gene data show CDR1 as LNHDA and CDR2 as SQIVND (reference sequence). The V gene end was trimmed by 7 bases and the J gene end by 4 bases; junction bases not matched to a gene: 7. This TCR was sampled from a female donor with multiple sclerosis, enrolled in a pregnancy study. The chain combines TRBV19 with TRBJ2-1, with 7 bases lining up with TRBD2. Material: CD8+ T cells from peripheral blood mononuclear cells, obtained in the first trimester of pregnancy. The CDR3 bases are TGTGCCAGTAACGACGGGGAGGGGTACAATGAGCAGTTCTTC. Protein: CASNDGEGYNEQFF.